The 3 T cell receptor beta chains given below trace back to one sample, sequenced in a study of T cell responses to AZD1222 COVID-19 vaccine. Clones were sequenced by immunoSEQ multiplex PCR, and TCRdb holds only the in-frame ones, with some missing. The sample has about 70,000 clones; roughly 84% are singletons. The material was peripheral blood, obtained on day 0 of AZD1222 vaccination. All receptors derive from an adult in good health.

V usage is TRBV19 and J usage is TRBJ1-6, with D possibly matching TRBD1 (5 bases). The CDR3 length is 16 residues. Per the germline V gene, CDR1 is LNHDA and CDR2 is SQIVND (reference sequence). Trimming took off 5 bases at V and 9 bases at J, with 20 bases between the two ends. Here the CDR3 reads CASSVQGASKGSPLHF. CDR3 in DNA: TGTGCCAGTAGTGTCCAGGGTGCCAGCAAGGGTTCACCCCTCCACTTT.

The CDR3 nucleotides are TGTGCCAGCAGTTCACGCGACCTCTCGAGTACGCAGTATTTT. Translation gives CASSSRDLSSTQYF. This chain connects TRBV6-2 or TRBV6-3 to TRBJ2-3; no reliable D call. This CDR3 is built from 14 residues. V gave up 4 bases and J gave up 8 bases, with 16 bases separating them. Per the germline V gene, CDR1 is MNHEY and CDR2 is SVGEGT.

The chain combines TRBV20-1 with TRBJ2-3; D ambiguous. The length of the CDR3 is 10 residues. CDR1 and CDR2 (germline): DFQATT, SNEGSKA (reference sequence). V was shortened by 5 bases and J by 6 bases, with 6 bases between the two germline ends. The CDR3 sequence: CSAYSDTQYF. The CDR3 DNA is TGCAGTGCTTACTCTGATACGCAGTATTTT.